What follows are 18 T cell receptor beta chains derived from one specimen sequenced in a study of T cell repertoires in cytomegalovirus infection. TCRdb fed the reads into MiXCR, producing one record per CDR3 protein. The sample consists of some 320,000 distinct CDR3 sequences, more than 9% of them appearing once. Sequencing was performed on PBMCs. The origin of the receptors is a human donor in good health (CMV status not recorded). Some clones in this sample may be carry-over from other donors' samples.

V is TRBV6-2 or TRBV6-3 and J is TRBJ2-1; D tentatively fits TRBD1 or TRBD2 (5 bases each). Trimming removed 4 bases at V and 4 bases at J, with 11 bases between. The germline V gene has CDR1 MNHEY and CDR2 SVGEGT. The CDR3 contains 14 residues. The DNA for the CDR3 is TGTGCCAGCAGTTCTTGGGGGTTTTACAATGAGCAGTTCTTC. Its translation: CASSSWGFYNEQFF.

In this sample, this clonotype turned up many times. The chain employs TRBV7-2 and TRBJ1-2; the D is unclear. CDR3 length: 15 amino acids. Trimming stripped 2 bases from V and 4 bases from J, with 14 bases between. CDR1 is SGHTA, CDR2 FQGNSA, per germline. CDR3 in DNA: TGTGCCAGCAGCTTATATCCGGCAGGCCCCTATGGCTACACCTTC. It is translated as CASSLYPAGPYGYTF.

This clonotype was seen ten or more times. For the CDR3, the DNA is TGTGCCAGCAGCTTTTCAGACAGAGGGAACACTGAAGCTTTCTTT. It is translated as CASSFSDRGNTEAFF. This chain links TRBV7-2 with TRBJ1-1; maybe TRBD1 (5 bases). Trimming took off 3 bases at V and 1 base at J, with 12 bases between the two ends. The germline CDR1 and CDR2 sequences are SGHTA and FQGNSA. The CDR3 consists of 15 residues.

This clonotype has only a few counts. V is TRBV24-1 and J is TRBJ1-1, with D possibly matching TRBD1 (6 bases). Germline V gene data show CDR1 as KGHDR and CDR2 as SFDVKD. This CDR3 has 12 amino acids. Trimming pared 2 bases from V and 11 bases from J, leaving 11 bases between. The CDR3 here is CATSDSGAGAFF. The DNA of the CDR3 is TGTGCCACCAGTGATTCAGGGGCTGGGGCTTTCTTT.

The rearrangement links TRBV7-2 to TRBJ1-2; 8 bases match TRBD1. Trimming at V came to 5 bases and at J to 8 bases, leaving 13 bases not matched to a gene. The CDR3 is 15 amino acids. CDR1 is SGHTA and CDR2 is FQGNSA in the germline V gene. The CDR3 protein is CASSKGVQGDGGYTF. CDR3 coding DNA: TGTGCCAGCAGCAAAGGGGTACAGGGGGACGGAGGCTACACCTTC.

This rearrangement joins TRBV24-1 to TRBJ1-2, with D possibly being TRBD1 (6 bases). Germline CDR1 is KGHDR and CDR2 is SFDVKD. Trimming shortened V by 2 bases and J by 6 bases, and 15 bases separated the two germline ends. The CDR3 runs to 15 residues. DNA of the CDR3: TGTGCCACCAGTGATTCCGGGTACAGGGCTAATGGCTACACCTTC. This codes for CATSDSGYRANGYTF.

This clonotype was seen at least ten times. The CDR3 here is CASSYLSSGGNTGELFF. The CDR3 DNA follows: TGTGCCAGCAGTTATCTCTCCAGCGGGGGGAACACCGGGGAGCTGTTTTTT. J is TRBJ2-2 and V is TRBV7-8, with 8 bases matching TRBD2. Germline trimming cut 6 bases from V and 1 base from J; bases unmatched to any gene: 10. Germline-derived CDR1 and CDR2 are SGHVS and FQNEAQ. CDR3 length equals 17 residues.

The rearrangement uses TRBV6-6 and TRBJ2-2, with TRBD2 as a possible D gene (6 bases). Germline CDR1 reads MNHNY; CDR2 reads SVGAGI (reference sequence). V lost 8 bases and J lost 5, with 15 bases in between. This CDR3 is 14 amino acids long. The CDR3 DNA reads TGTGCCAGCGTATCCGGGAGTGGGACCGGGGAGCTGTTTTTT. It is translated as CASVSGSGTGELFF.

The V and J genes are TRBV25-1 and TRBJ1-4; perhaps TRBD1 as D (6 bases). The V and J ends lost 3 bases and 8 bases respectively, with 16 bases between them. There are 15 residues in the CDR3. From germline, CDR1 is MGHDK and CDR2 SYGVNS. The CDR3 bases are TGTGCCAGCAGTGACGCGGCAGGGGTGGGAGAAAAACTGTTTTTT. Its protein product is CASSDAAGVGEKLFF.

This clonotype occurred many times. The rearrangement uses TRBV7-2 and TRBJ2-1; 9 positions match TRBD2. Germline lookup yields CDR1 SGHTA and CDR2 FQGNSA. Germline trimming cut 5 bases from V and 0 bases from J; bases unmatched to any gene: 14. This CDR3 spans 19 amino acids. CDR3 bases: TGTGCCAGCAGCCGCCGGGCTAGCGGGGCACCCGGCTCCTACAATGAGCAGTTCTTC. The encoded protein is CASSRRASGAPGSYNEQFF.

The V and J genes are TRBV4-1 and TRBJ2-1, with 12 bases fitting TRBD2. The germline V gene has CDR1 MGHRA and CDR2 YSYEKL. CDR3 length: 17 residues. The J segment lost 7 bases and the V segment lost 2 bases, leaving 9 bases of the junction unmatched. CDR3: CASSQLFLAGGRNEQFF. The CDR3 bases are TGCGCCAGCAGCCAACTCTTCCTAGCGGGGGGGCGGAATGAGCAGTTCTTC.

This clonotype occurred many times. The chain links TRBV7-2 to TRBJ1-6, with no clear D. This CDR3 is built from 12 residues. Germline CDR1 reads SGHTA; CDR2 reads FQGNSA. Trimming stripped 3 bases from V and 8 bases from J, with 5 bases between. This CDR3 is CASSLRDSPLHF. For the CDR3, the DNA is TGTGCCAGCAGCTTGAGGGATTCACCCCTCCACTTT.

CDR3 in DNA: TGTGCCAGCAGTTTACCGGGCCCAGATACGCAGTATTTT. Translated: CASSLPGPDTQYF. The chain recombines TRBV28 with TRBJ2-3; D is undetermined. The V and J ends lost 2 bases and 4 bases respectively, with 7 bases between them. Germline V lookup: CDR1 MDHEN, CDR2 SYDVKM. The CDR3 loop spans 13 amino acids.

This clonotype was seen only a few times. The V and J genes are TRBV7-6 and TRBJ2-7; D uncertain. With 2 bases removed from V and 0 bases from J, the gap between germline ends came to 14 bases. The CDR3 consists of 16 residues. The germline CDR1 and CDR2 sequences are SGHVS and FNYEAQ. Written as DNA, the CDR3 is TGTGCCAGCAGCTTACGCAGAGACCAGAGCTCCTACGAGCAGTACTTC. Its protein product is CASSLRRDQSSYEQYF.

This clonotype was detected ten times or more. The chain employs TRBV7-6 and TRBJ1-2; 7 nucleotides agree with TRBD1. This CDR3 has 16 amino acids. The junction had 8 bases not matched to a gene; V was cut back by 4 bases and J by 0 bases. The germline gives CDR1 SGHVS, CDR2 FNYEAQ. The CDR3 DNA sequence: TGTGCCAGCAGCTCCGGCCCAGGGGGTCCTAACTATGGCTACACCTTC. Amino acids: CASSSGPGGPNYGYTF.

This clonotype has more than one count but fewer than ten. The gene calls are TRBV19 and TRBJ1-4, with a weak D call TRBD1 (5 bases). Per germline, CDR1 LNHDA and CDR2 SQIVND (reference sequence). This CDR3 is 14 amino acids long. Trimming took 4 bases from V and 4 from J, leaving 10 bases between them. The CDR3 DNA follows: TGTGCCAGTAGTAATCGACAGTTTAATGAAAAACTGTTTTTT. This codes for CASSNRQFNEKLFF.

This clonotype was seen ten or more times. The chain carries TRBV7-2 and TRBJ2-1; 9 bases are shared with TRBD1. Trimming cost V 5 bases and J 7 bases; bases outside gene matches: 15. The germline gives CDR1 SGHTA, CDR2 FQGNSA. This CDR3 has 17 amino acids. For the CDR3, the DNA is TGTGCCAGCAGCCAACTCCGGGGGACAGGGTATTTGAATGAGCAGTTCTTC. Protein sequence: CASSQLRGTGYLNEQFF.

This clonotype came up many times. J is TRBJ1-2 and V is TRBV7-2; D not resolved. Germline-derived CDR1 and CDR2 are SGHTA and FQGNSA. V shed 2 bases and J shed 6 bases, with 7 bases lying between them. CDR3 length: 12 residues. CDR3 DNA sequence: TGTGCCAGCAGCTTAACCTGGGATGGCTACACCTTC. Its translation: CASSLTWDGYTF. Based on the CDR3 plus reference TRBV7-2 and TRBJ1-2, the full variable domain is GAGVSQSPSNKVTEKGKDVELRCDPISGHTALYWYRQSLGQGLEFLIYFQGNSAPDKSGLPSDRFSAERTGGSVSTLTIQRTQQEDSAVYLCASSLTWDGYTFGSGTRLTVV.